This is a list of T cell receptor beta chains from one sample in a study of blood T cells in healthy people across ages. TCRdb reprocessed the 5' RACE reads with MiXCR, giving one entry per CDR3 protein. This sample has about 1.8 million distinct CDR3 sequences, with around 50% found just once. Sample: blood. The receptors were sampled from a woman aged 40-49 years in good health. CDR3s include the opening cysteine and the closing phenylalanine or tryptophan. The D gene is left open where the match is weak. The size entry is marked missing in some rows and otherwise reads once, few, many or a size class.

clone size,J gene,V gene,D gene,CDR3 protein,CDR3 DNA
few,TRBJ2-5,TRBV4-1,.,CASSQDWRVQETQYF,TGCGCCAGCAGCCAAGATTGGAGGGTGCAAGAGACCCAGTACTTC
few,TRBJ2-3,TRBV28,.,CASWEPGLSADTRYF,TGTGCCAGCTGGGAACCGGGACTTAGCGCAGATACGCGGTATTTT
.,TRBJ2-1,TRBV7-2,TRBD2,CASSLGFDGGANGQFF,TGTGCCAGCAGCTTAGGTTTTGACGGGGGGGCTAATGGGCAGTTCTTC
.,TRBJ1-2,TRBV4-1,.,CASSQVRLSSEGYTF,TGCGCCAGCAGCCAAGTTCGGCTTTCATCGGAGGGCTACACCTTC
.,TRBJ1-6,TRBV7-6,.,CASSTRGAGNSPLHF,TGTGCCAGCAGCACCCGTGGGGCGGGTAATTCACCCCTCCACTTT
few,TRBJ2-5,TRBV28,.,CASSPNADSVQETQYF,TGTGCCAGCAGTCCCAATGCTGATTCCGTCCAAGAGACCCAGTACTTC
many,TRBJ1-2,TRBV4-3,.,CASSQGTGFGVFGGYTF,TGCGCCAGCAGCCAGGGTACAGGGTTTGGGGTTTTTGGAGGCTACACCTTC
many,TRBJ2-7,TRBV20-1,.,CSARYGRGNYEQYF,TGCAGTGCTAGATATGGGAGGGGGAATTACGAGCAGTACTTC
.,TRBJ2-3,TRBV27,.,CASSQHGQSQRTDTQYF,TGTGCCAGCAGTCAACATGGACAGTCCCAACGCACAGATACGCAGTATTTT
few,TRBJ2-5,TRBV29-1,.,CSALSGDQETQYF,TGCAGCGCCCTTAGCGGAGACCAAGAGACCCAGTACTTC
few,TRBJ2-7,TRBV29-1,TRBD1,CSVARGWDRGLYNEQYF,TGCAGCGTCGCAAGGGGTTGGGACAGGGGCCTCTACAATGAGCAGTACTTC
.,TRBJ2-1,TRBV7-2,TRBD1,CASSARTGGPYNEQFF,TGTGCCAGCAGCGCCCGGACAGGGGGCCCCTACAATGAGCAGTTCTTC
.,TRBJ2-5,TRBV6-5,TRBD2,CASSYPTAGRGETQYF,TGTGCCAGCAGTTACCCGACGGCAGGGAGGGGAGAGACCCAGTACTTC
.,TRBJ2-3,TRBV29-1,.,CSVVRRGDPSTDTQYF,TGCAGCGTTGTAAGGAGGGGGGACCCTAGCACAGATACGCAGTATTTT
.,TRBJ2-3,TRBV7-2,.,CASSNPWRGQVDTQYF,TGTGCCAGCAGCAACCCCTGGCGGGGGCAAGTAGATACGCAGTATTTT
few,TRBJ2-3,TRBV12-3/TRBV12-4,.,CASSLNSKGTDTQYF,TGTGCCAGCAGTTTAAACAGCAAAGGCACAGATACGCAGTATTTT
.,TRBJ2-3,TRBV5-1,TRBD2,CARSLRTSGTTDTQYF,TGCGCCCGCAGCTTGCGGACTAGCGGTACCACAGATACGCAGTATTTT